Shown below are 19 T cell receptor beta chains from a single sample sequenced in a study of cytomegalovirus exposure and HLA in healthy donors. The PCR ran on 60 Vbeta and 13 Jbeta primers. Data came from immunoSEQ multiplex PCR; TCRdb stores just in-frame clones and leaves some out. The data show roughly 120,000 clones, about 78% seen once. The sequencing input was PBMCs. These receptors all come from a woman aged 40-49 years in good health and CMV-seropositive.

This CDR3 is CASSYRGGMEIKYF. As DNA, the CDR3 is TGTGCCAGCAGCTACCGGGGGGGCATGGAGATTAAGTACTTC. The rearrangement links TRBV5-6 to TRBJ2-5; 8 bases line up with TRBD2. V lost 3 bases and J lost 12; bases outside the gene matches: 13. This CDR3 is 14 amino acids long. CDR1 is SGHDT, CDR2 YYEEEE, per germline.

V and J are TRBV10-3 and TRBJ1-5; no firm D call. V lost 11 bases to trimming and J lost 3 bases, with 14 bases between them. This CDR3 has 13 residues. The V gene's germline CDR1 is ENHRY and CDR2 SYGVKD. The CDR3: CAATRELNQPQHF. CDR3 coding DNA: TGTGCCGCCACCCGGGAGCTCAATCAGCCCCAGCATTTT.

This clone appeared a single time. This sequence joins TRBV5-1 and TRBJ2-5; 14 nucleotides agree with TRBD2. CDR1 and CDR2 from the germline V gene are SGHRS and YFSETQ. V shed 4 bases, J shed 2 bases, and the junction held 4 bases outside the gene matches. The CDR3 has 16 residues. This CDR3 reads CASSGTSGGPQETQYF. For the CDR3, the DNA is TGCGCCAGCAGCGGGACTAGCGGGGGTCCACAAGAGACCCAGTACTTC.

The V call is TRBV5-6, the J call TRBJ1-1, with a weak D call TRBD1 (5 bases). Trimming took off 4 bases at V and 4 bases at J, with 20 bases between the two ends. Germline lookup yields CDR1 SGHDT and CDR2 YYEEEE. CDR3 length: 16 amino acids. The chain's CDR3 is CASSAPASGFGTEAFF. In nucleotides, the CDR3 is TGTGCCAGCAGCGCTCCTGCCTCAGGGTTCGGCACTGAAGCTTTCTTT.

The CDR3 bases are TGTGCCAGCAGCCCCCGAGGGACAGCCCTTTCCTACGAGCAGTACTTC. Its translation is CASSPRGTALSYEQYF. The chain links TRBV11-2 to TRBJ2-7, with 7 bases lining up with TRBD1. The V segment lost 5 bases and the J segment 1 base; nucleotides outside the gene matches: 11. Germline values: CDR1 SGHAT, CDR2 FQNNGV. This CDR3 spans 16 amino acids.

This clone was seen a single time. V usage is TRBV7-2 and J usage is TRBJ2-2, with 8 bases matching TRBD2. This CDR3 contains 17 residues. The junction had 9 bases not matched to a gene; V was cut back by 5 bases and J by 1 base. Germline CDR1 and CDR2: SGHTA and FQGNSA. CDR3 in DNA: TGTGCCAGCAGCCAGCGCCCCAGCGGGGGGAACACCGGGGAGCTGTTTTTT. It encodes CASSQRPSGGNTGELFF.

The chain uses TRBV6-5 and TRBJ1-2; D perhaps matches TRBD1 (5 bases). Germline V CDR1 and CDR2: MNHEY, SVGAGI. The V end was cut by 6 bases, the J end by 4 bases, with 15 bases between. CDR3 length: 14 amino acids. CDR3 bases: TGTGCCAGCAGGCCCTGGGGGGAGGGCTATGGCTACACCTTC. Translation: CASRPWGEGYGYTF.

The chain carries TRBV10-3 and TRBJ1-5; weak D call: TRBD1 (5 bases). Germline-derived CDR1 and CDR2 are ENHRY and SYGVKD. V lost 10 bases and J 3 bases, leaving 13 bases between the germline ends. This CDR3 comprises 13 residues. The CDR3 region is CASKGVSNQPQHF. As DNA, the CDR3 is TGTGCCAGTAAAGGGGTGTCCAATCAGCCCCAGCATTTT.

CDR3 sequence: CASRQGNNSPLHF. The DNA for the CDR3 is TGTGCCAGCAGACAGGGTAACAATTCACCCCTCCACTTT. V gene TRBV6-1 combines with J gene TRBJ1-6; D might be TRBD1 (6 bases). CDR3 length equals 13 residues. Per germline, CDR1 MNHNS and CDR2 SASEGT. Trimming removed 6 bases from V and 7 bases from J, with 10 bases in between.

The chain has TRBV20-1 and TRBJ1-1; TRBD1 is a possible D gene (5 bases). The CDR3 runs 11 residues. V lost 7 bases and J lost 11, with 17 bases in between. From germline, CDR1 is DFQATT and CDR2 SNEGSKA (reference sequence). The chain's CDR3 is CSVKEGLGAFF. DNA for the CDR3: TGCAGTGTTAAAGAGGGGCTAGGGGCTTTCTTT.

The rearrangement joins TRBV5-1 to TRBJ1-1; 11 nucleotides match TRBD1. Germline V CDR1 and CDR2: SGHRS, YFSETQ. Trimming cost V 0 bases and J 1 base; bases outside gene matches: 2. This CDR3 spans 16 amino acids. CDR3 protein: CASSLEGQGANTEAFF. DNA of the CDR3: TGCGCCAGCAGCTTGGAAGGACAGGGGGCGAACACTGAAGCTTTCTTT.

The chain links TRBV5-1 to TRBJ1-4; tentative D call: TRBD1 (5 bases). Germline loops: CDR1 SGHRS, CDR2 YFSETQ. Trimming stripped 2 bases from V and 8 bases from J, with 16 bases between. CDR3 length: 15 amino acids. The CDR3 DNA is TGCGCCAGCAGCTTAACAGACGGGGGAGGGGAAAAACTGTTTTTT. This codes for CASSLTDGGGEKLFF.

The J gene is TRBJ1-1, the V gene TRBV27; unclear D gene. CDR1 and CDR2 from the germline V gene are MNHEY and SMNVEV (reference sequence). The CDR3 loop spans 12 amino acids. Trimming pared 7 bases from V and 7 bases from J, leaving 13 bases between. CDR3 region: CASTSGYGEAFF. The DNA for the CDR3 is TGTGCCAGCACCTCCGGTTACGGTGAAGCTTTCTTT.

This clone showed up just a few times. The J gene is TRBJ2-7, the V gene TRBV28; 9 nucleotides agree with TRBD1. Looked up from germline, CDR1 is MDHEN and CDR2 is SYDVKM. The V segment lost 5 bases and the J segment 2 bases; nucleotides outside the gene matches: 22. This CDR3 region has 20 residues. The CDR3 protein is CASSDDKQGAAEPPAYEQYF. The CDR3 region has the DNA TGTGCCAGCAGTGACGATAAACAGGGGGCGGCAGAACCCCCGGCCTACGAGCAGTACTTC.

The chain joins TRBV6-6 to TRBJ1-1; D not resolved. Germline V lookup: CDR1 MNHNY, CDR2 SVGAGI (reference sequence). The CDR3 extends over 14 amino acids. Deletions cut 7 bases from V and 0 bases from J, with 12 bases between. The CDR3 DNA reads TGTGCCAGCACCTACGGGGAACTGAACACTGAAGCTTTCTTT. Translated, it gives CASTYGELNTEAFF.

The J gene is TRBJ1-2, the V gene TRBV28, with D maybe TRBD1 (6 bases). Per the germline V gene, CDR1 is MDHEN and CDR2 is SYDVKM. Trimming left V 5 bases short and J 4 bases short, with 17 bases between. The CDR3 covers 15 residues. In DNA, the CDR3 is TGTGCCAGCAGTACCCTAACCGGGACACTCTATGGCTACACCTTC. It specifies CASSTLTGTLYGYTF.

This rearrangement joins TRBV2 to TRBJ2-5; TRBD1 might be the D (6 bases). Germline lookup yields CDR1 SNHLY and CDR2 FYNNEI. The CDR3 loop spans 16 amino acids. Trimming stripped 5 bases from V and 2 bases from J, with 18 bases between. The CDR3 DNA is TGTGCCAGCAGTACCGACGGGACATGGGGACAAGAGACCCAGTACTTC. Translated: CASSTDGTWGQETQYF.

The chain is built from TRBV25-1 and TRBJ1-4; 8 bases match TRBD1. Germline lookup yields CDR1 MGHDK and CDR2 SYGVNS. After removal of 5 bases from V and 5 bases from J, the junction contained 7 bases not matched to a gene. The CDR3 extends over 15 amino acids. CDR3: CASSSIDRGNEKLFF. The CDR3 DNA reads TGTGCCAGCAGTTCAATAGACAGGGGAAATGAAAAACTGTTTTTT.

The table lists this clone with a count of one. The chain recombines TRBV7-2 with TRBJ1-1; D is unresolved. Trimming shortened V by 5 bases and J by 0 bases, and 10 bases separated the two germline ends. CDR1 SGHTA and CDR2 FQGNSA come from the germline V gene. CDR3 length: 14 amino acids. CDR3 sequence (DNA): TGTGCCAGCAGCCCCTACGGTCTGAACACTGAAGCTTTCTTT. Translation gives CASSPYGLNTEAFF. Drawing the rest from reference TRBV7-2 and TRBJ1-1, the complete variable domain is GAGVSQSPSNKVTEKGKDVELRCDPISGHTALYWYRQSLGQGLEFLIYFQGNSAPDKSGLPSDRFSAERTGGSVSTLTIQRTQQEDSAVYLCASSPYGLNTEAFFGQGTRLTVV.